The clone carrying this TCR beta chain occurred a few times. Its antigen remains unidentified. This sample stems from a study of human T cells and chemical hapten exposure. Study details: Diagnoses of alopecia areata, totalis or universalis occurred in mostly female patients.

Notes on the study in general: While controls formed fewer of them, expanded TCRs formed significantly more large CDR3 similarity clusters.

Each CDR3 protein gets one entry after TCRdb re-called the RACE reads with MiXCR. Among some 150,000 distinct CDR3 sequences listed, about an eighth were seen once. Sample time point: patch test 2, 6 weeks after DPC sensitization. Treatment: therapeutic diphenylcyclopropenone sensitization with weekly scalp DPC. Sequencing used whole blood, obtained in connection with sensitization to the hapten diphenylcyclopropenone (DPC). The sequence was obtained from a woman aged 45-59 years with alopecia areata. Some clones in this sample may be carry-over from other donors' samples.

This CDR3 is CASSTPGQGRTNEKLFF. For the CDR3, the DNA is TGTGCCAGCAGTACCCCGGGACAGGGGAGAACTAATGAAAAACTGTTTTTT. V gene TRBV28 combines with J gene TRBJ1-4; 10 bases line up with TRBD1. CDR3 size: 17 residues. Losses at the gene ends were 5 bases for V and 1 base for J; bases not matched to a gene: 7. Germline CDR1 reads MDHEN; CDR2 reads SYDVKM. The full variable domain, rest sourced from reference TRBV28 and TRBJ1-4, is DVKVTQSSRYLVKRTGEKVFLECVQDMDHENMFWYRQDPGLGLRLIYFSYDVKMKEKGDIPEGYSVSREKKERFSLILESASTNQTSMYLCASSTPGQGRTNEKLFFGSGTQLSVL.